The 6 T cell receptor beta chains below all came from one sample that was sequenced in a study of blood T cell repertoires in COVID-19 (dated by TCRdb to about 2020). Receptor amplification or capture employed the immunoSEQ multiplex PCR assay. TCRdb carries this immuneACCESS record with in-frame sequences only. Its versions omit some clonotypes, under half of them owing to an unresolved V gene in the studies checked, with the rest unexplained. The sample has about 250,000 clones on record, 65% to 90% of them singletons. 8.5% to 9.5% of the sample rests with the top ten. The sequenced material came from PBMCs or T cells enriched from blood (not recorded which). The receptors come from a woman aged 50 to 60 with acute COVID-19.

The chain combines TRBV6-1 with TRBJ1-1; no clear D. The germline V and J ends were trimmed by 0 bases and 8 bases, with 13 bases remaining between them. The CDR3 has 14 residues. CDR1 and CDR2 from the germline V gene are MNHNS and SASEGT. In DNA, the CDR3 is TGTGCCAGCAGTGAAGCCCTCCGGGTCGCCGAAGCTTTCTTT. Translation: CASSEALRVAEAFF.

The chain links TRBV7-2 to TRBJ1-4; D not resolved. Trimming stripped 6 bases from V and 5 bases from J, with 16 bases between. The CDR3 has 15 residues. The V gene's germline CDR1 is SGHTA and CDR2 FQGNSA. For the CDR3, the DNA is TGTGCCAGCAGTTTTACGACGGGTCTAAATGAAAAACTGTTTTTT. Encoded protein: CASSFTTGLNEKLFF.

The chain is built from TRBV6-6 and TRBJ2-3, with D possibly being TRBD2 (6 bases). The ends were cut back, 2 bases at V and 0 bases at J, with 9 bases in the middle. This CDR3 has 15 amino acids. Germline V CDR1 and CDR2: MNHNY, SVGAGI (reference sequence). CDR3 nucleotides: TGTGCCAGCAGTTACCTTGGGGGGAGCACAGATACGCAGTATTTT. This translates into CASSYLGGSTDTQYF.

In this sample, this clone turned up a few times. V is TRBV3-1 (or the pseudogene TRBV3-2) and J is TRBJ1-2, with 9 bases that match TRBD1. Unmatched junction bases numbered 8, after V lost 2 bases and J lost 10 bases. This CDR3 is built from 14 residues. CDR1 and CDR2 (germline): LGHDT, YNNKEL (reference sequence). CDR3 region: CASSQPGQGLLYTF. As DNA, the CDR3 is TGTGCCAGCAGCCAACCGGGACAGGGATTACTCTACACCTTC.

CDR3 sequence reads: CASSEAMASSYEQYF. CDR3 DNA sequence: TGTGCCAGCAGTGAAGCCATGGCTTCATCCTACGAGCAGTACTTC. J is TRBJ2-7 and V is TRBV6-1; D gene ambiguous. The CDR3 consists of 15 residues. CDR1 is MNHNS, CDR2 SASEGT, per germline. V lost 0 bases and J lost 1, with 10 bases in between.

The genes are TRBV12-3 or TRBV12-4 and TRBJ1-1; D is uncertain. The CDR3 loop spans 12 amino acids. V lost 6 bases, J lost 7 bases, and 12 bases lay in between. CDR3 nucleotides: TGTGCCAGCAGGATAATATCGGGTGAAGCTTTCTTT. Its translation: CASRIISGEAFF.